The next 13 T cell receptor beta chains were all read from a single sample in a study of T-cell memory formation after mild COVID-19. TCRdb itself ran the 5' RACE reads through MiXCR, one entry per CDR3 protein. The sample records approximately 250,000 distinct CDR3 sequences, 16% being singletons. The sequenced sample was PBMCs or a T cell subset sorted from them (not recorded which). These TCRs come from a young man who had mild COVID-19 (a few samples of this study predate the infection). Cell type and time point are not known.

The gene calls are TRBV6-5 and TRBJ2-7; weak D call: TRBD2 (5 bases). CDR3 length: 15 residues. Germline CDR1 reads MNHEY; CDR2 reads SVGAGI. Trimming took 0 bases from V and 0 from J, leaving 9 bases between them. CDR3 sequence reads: CASSYSVGSSYEQYF. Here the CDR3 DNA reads TGTGCCAGCAGTTACTCTGTGGGGAGCTCCTACGAGCAGTACTTC.

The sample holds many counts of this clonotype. The CDR3 DNA follows: TGTGCCACCAGCAGAGATCGGGCACTAGAGACCCAGTACTTC. It translates to CATSRDRALETQYF. The gene calls are TRBV15 and TRBJ2-5; D is undetermined. Trimming removed 0 bases from V and 4 bases from J, with 9 bases in between. The CDR3 loop spans 14 amino acids. Germline V gene sequence: CDR1 LNHNV, CDR2 YYDKDF (reference sequence).

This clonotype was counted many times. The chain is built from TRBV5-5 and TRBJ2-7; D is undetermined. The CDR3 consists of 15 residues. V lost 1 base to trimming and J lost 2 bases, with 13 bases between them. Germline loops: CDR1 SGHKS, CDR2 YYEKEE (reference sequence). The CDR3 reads CASSLTPTVAYEQYF. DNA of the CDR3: TGTGCCAGCAGCTTGACCCCTACAGTAGCCTACGAGCAGTACTTC.

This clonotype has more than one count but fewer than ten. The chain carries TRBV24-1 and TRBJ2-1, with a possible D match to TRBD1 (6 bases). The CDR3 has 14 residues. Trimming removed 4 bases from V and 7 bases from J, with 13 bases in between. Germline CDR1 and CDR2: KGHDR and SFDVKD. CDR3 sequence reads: CATSDFTGNNEQFF. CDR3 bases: TGTGCCACCAGTGACTTTACAGGGAATAATGAGCAGTTCTTC.

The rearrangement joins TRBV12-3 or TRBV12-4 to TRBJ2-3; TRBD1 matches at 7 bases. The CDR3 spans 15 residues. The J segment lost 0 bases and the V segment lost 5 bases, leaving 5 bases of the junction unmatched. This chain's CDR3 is CASSPGQISTDTQYF. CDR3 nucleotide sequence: TGTGCCAGCAGTCCGGGACAGATTAGCACAGATACGCAGTATTTT.

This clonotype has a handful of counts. For the CDR3, the DNA is TGCGCCAGCAGCTTGGCAGGGTGGGAAGCTTTCTTT. Its protein is CASSLAGWEAFF. The chain is built from TRBV5-1 and TRBJ1-1; TRBD1 might be the D (5 bases). From germline, CDR1 is SGHRS and CDR2 YFSETQ. The length of the CDR3 is 12 residues. V lost 0 bases and J lost 8, with 8 bases in between.

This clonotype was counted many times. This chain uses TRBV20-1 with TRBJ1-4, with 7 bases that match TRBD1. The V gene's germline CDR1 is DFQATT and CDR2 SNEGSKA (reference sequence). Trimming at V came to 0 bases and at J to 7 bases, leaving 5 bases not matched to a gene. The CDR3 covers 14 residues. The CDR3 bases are TGCAGTGCTAGAGATCAGGGGGTTGGTGAAAAACTGTTTTTT. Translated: CSARDQGVGEKLFF.

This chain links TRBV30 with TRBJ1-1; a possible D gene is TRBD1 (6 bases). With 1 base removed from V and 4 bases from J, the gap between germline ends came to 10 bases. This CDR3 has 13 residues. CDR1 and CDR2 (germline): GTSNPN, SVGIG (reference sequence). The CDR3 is CAWSGQAGTEAFF. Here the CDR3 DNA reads TGTGCCTGGAGTGGACAGGCGGGCACTGAAGCTTTCTTT. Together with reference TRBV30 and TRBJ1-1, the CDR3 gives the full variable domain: SQTIHQWPATLVQPVGSPLSLECTVEGTSNPNLYWYRQAAGRGLQLLFYSVGIGQISSEVPQNLSASRPQDRQFILSSKKLLLSDSGFYLCAWSGQAGTEAFFGQGTRLTVV.

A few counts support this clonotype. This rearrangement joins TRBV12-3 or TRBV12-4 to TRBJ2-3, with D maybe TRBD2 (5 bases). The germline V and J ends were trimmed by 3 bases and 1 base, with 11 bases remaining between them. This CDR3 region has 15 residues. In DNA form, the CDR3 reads TGTGCCAGCAGTTTCGGGGTCGGGGGCACAGATACGCAGTATTTT. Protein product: CASSFGVGGTDTQYF.

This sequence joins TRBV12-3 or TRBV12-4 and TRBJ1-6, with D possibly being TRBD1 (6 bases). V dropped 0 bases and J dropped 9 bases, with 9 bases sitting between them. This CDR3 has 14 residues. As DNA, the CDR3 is TGTGCCAGCAGTTTAGCAGGGGGTAGTTCACCCCTCCACTTT. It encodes CASSLAGGSSPLHF.

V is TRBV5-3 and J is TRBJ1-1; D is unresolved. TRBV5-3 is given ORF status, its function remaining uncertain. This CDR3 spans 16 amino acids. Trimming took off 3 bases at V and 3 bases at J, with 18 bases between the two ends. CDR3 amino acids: CARSSRSPGKDTEAFF. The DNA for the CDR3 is TGTGCCAGAAGCTCTAGGTCGCCGGGGAAGGACACTGAAGCTTTCTTT.

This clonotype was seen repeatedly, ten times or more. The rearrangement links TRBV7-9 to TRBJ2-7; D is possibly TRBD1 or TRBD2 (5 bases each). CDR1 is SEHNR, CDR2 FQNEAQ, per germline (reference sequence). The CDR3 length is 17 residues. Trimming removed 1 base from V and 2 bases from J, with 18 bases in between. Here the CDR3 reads CASSLGPGRANTYEQYF. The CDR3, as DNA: TGTGCCAGCAGCTTAGGGCCGGGACGAGCTAACACCTACGAGCAGTACTTC.

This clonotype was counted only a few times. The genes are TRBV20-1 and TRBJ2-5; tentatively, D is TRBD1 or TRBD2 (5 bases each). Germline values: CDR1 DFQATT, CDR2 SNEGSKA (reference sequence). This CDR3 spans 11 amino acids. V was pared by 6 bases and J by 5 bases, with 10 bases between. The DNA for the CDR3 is TGCAGTGCCCACAGGAGGGAGACCCAGTACTTC. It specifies CSAHRRETQYF.